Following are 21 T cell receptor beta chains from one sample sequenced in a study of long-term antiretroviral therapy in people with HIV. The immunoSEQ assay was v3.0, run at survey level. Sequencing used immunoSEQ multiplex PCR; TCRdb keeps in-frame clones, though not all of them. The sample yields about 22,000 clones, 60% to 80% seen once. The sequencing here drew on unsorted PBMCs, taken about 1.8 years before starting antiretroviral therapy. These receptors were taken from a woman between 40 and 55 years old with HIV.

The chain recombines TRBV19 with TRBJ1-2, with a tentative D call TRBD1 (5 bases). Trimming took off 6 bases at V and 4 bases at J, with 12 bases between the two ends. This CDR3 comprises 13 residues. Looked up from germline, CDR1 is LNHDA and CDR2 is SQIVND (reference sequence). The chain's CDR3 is CASSPVQGYGYTF. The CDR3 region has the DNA TGTGCCAGTAGCCCCGTCCAGGGCTATGGCTACACCTTC.

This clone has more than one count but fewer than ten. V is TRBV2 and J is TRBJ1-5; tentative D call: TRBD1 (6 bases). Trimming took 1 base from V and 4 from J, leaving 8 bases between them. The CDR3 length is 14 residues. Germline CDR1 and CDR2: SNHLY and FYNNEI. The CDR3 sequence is CASSEVTGNQPQHF. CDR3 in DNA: TGTGCCAGCAGTGAAGTGACAGGTAATCAGCCCCAGCATTTT.

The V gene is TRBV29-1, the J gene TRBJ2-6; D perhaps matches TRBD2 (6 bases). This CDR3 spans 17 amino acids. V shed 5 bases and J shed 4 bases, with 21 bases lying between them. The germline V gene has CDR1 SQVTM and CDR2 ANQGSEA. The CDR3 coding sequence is TGCAGCGTTAACGGAGGGACTTCCCGGGGGGGGGCCAACGTCCTGACTTTC. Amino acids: CSVNGGTSRGGANVLTF.

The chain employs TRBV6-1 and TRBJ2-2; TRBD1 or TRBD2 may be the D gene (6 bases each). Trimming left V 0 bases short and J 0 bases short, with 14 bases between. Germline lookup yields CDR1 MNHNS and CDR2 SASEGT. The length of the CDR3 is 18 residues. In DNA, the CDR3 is TGTGCCAGCAGTGAAGCCCTCCTGGGGGGCGCGAACACCGGGGAGCTGTTTTTT. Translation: CASSEALLGGANTGELFF.

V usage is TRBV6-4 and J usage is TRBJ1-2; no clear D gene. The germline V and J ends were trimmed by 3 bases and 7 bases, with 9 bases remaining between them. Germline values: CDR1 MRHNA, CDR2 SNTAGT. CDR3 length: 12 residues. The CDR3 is CASSEGSSGYTF. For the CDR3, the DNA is TGTGCCAGCAGTGAAGGATCTTCTGGCTACACCTTC.

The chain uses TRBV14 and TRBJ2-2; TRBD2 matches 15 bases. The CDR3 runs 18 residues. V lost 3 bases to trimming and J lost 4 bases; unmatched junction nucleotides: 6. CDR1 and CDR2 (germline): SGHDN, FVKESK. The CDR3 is CASSHIEGLAGGTGELFF. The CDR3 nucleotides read TGTGCCAGCAGCCACATAGAGGGACTAGCGGGAGGCACCGGGGAGCTGTTTTTT.

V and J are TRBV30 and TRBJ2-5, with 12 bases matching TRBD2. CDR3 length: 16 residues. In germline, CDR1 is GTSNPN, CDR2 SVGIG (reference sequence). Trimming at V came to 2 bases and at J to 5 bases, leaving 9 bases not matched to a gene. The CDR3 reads CAWSSLASGGAETQYF. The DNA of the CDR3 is TGTGCCTGGAGTTCCTTGGCTAGCGGGGGGGCGGAGACCCAGTACTTC.

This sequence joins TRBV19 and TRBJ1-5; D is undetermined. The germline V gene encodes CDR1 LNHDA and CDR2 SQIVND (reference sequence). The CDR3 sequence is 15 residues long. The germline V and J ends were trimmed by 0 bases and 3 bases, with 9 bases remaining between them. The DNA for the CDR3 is TGTGCCAGTAGTATAGAGTCAGTCAACAATCAGCCCCAGCATTTT. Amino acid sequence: CASSIESVNNQPQHF. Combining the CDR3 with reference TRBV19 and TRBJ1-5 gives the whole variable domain DGGITQSPKYLFRKEGQNVTLSCEQNLNHDAMYWYRQDPGQGLRLIYYSQIVNDFQKGDIAEGYSVSREKKESFPLTVTSAQKNPTAFYLCASSIESVNNQPQHFGDGTRLSIL.

In DNA form, the CDR3 reads TGTGCCAGCAGCTTAGATTTCACAGCATACGGCTACACCTTC. Translating gives CASSLDFTAYGYTF. The rearrangement uses TRBV7-9 and TRBJ1-2; no reliable D call. CDR3 length: 14 amino acids. The germline V gene encodes CDR1 SEHNR and CDR2 FQNEAQ (reference sequence). Trimming shortened V by 1 base and J by 8 bases, and 14 bases separated the two germline ends.

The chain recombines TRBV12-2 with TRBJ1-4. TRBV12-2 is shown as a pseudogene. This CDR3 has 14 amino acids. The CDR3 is CASRFRLGYEKLFF. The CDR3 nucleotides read TGTGCAAGTCGTTTTCGCCTCGGGTATGAAAAACTGTTTTTT.

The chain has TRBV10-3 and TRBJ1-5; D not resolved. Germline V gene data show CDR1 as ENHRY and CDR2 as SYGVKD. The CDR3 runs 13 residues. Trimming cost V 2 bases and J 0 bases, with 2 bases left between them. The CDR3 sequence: CAISENSNQPQHF. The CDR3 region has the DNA TGTGCCATCAGTGAGAATAGCAATCAGCCCCAGCATTTT.

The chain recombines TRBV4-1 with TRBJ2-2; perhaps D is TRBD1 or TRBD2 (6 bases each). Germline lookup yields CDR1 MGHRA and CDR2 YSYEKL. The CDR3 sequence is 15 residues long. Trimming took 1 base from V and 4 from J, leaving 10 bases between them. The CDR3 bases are TGCGCCAGCAGCCAAGGAGAGGGGGGCACCGGGGAGCTGTTTTTT. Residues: CASSQGEGGTGELFF.

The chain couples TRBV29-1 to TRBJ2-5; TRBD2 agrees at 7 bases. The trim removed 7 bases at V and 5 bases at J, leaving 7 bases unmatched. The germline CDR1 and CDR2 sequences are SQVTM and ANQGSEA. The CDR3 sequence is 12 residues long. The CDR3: CSAVLGGETQYF. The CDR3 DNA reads TGCAGCGCCGTTCTCGGGGGGGAGACCCAGTACTTC. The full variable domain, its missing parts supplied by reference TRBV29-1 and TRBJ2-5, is SAVISQKPSRDICQRGTSLTIQCQVDSQVTMMFWYRQQPGQSLTLIATANQGSEATYESGFVIDKFPISRPNLTFSTLTVSNMSPEDSSIYLCSAVLGGETQYFGPGTRLLVL.

The CDR3 protein is CASSSGQLRSGNTIYF. The CDR3 nucleotides are TGTGCCAGCAGTTCCGGACAGTTACGCTCTGGAAACACCATATATTTT. This chain connects TRBV6-6 to TRBJ1-3, with D possibly matching TRBD1 (6 bases). Trimming left V 4 bases short and J 0 bases short, with 13 bases between. CDR1 MNHNY and CDR2 SVGAGI come from the germline V gene (reference sequence). The CDR3 loop spans 16 amino acids.

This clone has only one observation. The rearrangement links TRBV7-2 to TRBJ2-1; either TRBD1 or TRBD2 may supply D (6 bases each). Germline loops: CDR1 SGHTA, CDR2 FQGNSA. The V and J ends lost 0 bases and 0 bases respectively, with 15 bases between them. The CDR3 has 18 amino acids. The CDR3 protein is CASSLALRGASSYNEQFF. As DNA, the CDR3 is TGTGCCAGCAGCTTAGCGCTGAGGGGGGCGAGCTCCTACAATGAGCAGTTCTTC.

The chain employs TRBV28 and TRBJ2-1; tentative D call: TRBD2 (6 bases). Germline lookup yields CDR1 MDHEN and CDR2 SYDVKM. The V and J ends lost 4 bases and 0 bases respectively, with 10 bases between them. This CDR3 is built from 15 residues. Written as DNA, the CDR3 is TGTGCCAGCAGTTGGGAGGACTCCTCCTACAATGAGCAGTTCTTC. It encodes CASSWEDSSYNEQFF.

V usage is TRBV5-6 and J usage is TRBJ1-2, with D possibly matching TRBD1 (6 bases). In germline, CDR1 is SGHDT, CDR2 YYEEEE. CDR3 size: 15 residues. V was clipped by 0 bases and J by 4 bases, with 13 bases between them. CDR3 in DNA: TGTGCCAGCAGCTTGGGACAGGTGACCGTCTATGGCTACACCTTC. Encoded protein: CASSLGQVTVYGYTF.

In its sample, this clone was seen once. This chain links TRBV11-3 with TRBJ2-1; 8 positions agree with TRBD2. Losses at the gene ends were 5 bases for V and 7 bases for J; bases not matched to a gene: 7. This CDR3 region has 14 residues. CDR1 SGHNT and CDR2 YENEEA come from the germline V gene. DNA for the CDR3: TGTGCCAGCAGCCCGCCGGGACTAGAAAATGAGCAGTTCTTC. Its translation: CASSPPGLENEQFF. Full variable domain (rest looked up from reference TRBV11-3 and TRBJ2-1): EAGVVQSPRYKIIEKKQPVAFWCNPISGHNTLYWYLQNLGQGPELLIRYENEEAVDDSQLPKDRFSAERLKGVDSTLKIQPAELGDSAVYLCASSPPGLENEQFFGPGTRLTVL.

CDR3 amino acids: CASSSSFRVRNSPLHF. The CDR3, as DNA: TGTGCCAGCAGCTCGAGCTTCAGGGTTCGCAATTCACCCCTCCACTTT. This chain joins TRBV11-2 and TRBJ1-6; weak D call: TRBD1 (5 bases). V was shortened by 4 bases and J by 7 bases, with 17 bases between the two germline ends. The CDR3 covers 16 residues. Looked up from germline, CDR1 is SGHAT and CDR2 is FQNNGV.

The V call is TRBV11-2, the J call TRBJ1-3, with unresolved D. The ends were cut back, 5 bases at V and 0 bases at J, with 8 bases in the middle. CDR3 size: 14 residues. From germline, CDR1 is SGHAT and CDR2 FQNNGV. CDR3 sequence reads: CASSISDSGNTIYF. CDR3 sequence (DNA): TGTGCCAGCAGCATCTCGGACTCTGGAAACACCATATATTTT.

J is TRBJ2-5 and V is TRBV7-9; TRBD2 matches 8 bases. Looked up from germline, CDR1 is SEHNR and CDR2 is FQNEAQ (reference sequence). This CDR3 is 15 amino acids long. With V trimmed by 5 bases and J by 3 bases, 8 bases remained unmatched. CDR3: CASSPWTSNKETQYF. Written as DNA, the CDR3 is TGTGCCAGCAGCCCCTGGACTAGCAATAAAGAGACCCAGTACTTC.